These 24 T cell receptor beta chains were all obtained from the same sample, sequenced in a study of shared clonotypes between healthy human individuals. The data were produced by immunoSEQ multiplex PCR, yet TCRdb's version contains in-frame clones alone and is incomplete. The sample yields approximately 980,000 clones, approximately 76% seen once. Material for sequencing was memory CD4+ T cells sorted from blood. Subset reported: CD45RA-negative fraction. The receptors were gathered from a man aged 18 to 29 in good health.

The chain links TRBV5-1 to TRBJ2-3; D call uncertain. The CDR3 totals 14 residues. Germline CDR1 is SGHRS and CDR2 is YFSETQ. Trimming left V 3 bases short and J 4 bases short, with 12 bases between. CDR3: CASSSRPAPDTQYF. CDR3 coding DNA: TGCGCCAGCAGCTCCCGACCGGCCCCAGATACGCAGTATTTT.

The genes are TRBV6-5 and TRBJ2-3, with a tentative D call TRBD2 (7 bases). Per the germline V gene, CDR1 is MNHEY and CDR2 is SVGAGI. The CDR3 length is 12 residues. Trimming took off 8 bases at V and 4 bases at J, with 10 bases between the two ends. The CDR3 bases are TGTGCCAGCGGGGGGGCCCCAGATACGCAGTATTTT. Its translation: CASGGAPDTQYF.

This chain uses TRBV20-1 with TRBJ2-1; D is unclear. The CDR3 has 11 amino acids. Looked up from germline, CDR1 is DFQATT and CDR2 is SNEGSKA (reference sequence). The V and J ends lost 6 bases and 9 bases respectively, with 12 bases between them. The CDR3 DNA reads TGCAGTGCGAGGCGGTTGGGTGAGCAGTTCTTC. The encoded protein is CSARRLGEQFF.

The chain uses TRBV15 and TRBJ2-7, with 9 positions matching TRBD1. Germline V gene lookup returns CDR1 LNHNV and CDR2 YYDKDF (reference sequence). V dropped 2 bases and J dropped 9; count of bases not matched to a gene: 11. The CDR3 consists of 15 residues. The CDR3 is CATSRPGTGPLVQYF. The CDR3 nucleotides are TGTGCCACCAGCAGACCCGGGACAGGGCCTCTTGTGCAGTACTTC.

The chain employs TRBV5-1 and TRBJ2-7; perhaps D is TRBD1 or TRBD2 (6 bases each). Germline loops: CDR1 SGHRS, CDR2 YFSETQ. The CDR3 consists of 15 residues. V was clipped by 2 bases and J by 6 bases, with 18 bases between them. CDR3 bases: TGCGCCAGCAGCTTTTCGTCGGGGGCCTCGGGCGAGCAGTACTTC. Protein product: CASSFSSGASGEQYF.

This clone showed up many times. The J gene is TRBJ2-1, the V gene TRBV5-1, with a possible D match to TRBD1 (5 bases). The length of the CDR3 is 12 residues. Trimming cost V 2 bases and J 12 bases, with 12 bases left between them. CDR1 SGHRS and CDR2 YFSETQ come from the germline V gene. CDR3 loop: CASSLELTAQFF. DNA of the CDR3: TGCGCCAGCAGCTTAGAATTGACAGCGCAGTTCTTC.

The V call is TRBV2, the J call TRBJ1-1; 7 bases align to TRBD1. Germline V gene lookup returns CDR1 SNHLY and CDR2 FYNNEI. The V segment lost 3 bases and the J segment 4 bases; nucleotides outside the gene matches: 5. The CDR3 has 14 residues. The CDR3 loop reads CASSETGQLTEAFF. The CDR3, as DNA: TGTGCCAGCAGTGAGACGGGACAGCTCACTGAAGCTTTCTTT.

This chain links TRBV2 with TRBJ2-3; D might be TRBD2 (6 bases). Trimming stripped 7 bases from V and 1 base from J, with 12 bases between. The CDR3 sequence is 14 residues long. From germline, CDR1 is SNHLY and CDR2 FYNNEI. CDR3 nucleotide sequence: TGTGCCAGCACCTTAGAGCGGGGCACAGATACGCAGTATTTT. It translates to CASTLERGTDTQYF.

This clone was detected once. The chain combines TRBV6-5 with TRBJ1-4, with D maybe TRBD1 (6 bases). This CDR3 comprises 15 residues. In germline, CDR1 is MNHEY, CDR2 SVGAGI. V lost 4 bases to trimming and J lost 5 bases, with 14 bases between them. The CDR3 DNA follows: TGTGCCAGCAGTTCGCCCGGGACAAGAAATGAAAAACTGTTTTTT. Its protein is CASSSPGTRNEKLFF.

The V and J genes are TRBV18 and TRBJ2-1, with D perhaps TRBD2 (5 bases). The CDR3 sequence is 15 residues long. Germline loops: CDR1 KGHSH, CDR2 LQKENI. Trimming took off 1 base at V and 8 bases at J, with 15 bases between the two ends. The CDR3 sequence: CASSPRLLGFDEQFF. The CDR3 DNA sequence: TGTGCCAGCTCACCACGGTTACTAGGCTTCGATGAGCAGTTCTTC.

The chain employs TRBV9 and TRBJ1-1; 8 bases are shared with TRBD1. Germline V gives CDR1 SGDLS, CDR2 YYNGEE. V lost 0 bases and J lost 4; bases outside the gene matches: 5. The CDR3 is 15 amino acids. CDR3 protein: CASSVVDRVGTEAFF. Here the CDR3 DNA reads TGTGCCAGCAGCGTAGTGGACAGGGTGGGCACTGAAGCTTTCTTT. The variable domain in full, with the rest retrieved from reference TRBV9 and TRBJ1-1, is DSGVTQTPKHLITATGQRVTLRCSPRSGDLSVYWYQQSLDQGLQFLIQYYNGEERAKGNILERFSAQQFPDLHSELNLSSLELGDSALYFCASSVVDRVGTEAFFGQGTRLTVV.

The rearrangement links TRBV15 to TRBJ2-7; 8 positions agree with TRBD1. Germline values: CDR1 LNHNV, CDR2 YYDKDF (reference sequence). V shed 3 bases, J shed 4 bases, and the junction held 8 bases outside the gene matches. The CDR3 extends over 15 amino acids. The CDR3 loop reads CATSSLPDRVYEQYF. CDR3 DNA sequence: TGTGCCACCAGCAGTCTCCCGGACAGGGTTTACGAGCAGTACTTC.

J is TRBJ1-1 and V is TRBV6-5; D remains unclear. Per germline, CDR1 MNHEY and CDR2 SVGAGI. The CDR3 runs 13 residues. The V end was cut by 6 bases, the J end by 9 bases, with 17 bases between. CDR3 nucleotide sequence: TGTGCCAGCAGCCCCCAGGCTTCGGCGCAAGCTTTCTTT. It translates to CASSPQASAQAFF.

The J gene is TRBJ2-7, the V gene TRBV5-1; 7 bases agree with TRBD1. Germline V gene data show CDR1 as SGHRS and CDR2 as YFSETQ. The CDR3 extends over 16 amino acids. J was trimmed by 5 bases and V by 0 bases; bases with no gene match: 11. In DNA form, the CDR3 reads TGCGCCAGCAGCTTGGCGGCCCTGACAGGGAAAGACGAGCAGTACTTC. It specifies CASSLAALTGKDEQYF. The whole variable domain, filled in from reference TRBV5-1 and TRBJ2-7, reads KAGVTQTPRYLIKTRGQQVTLSCSPISGHRSVSWYQQTPGQGLQFLFEYFSETQRNKGNFPGRFSGRQFSNSRSEMNVSTLELGDSALYLCASSLAALTGKDEQYFGPGTRLTVT.

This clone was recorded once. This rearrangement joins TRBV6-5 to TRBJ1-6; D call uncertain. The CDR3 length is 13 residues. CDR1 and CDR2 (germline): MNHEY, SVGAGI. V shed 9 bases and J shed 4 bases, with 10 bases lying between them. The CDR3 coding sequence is TGTGCCAGTGGGGTGGGGTATAATTCACCCCTCCACTTT. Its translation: CASGVGYNSPLHF.

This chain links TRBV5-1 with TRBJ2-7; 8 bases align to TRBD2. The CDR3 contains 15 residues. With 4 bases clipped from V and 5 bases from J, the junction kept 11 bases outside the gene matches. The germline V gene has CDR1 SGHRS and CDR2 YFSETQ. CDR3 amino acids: CASSAPGLGRHEQYF. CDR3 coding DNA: TGCGCCAGCAGCGCTCCGGGACTAGGACGGCACGAGCAGTACTTC.

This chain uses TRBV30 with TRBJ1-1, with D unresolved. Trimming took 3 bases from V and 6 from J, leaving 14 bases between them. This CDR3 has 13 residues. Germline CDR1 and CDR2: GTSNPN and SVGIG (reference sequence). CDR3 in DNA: TGTGCCTGGAGCCAGCCCGCTCACCCTGAAGCTTTCTTT. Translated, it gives CAWSQPAHPEAFF.

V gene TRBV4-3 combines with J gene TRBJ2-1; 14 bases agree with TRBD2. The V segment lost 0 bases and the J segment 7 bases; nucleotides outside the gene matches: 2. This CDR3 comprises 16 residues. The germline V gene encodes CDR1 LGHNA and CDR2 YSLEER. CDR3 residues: CASSQDGTSGRNEQFF. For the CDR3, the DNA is TGCGCCAGCAGCCAAGATGGGACTAGCGGGAGAAATGAGCAGTTCTTC.

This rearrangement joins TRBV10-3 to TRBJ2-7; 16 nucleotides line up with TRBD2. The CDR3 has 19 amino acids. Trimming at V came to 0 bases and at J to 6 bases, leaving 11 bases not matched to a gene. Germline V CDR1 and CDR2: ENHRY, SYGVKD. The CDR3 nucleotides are TGTGCCATCAGTGAGTCCGGGACTAGCGGGAGGGCCCTGAGATTCGAGCAGTACTTC. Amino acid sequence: CAISESGTSGRALRFEQYF.

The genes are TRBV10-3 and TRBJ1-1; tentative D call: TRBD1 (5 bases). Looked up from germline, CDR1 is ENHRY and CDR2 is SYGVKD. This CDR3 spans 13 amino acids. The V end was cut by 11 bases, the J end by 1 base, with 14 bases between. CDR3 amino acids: CASRGGRNTEAFF. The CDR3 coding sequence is TGTGCCTCCCGTGGGGGGAGGAACACTGAAGCTTTCTTT.

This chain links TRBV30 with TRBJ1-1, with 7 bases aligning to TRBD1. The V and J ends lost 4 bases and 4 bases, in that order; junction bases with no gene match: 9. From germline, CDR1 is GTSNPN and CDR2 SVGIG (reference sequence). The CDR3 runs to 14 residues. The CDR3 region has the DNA TGTGCCTGGACAGGAGGGGGCAGGGGCACTGAAGCTTTCTTT. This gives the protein CAWTGGGRGTEAFF.

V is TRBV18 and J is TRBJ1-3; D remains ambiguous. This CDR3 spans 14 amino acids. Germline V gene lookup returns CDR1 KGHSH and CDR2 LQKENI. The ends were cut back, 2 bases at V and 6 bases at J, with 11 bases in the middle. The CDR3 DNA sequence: TGTGCCAGCTCACCAACGTCTGGGAAAAACACCATATATTTT. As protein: CASSPTSGKNTIYF.

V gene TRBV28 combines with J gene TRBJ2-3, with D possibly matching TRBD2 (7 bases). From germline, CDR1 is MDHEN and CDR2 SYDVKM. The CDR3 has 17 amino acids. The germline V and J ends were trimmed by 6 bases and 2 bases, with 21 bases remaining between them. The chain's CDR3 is CASSPVFRRGPTDTQYF. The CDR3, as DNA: TGTGCCAGCAGCCCCGTATTTAGGCGGGGGCCCACAGATACGCAGTATTTT.

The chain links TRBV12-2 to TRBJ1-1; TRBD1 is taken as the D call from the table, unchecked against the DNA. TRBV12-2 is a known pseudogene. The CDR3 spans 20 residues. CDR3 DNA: TGTGCAAGTCGCTCCGAAAGGGACAGGCGGGTACTCGATTCGAACACTGAAGCTTTCTTT. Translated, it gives CASRSERDRRVLDSNTEAFF.